Listed below are T cell receptor beta chains from one sample, sequenced in a study of cytomegalovirus exposure and HLA in healthy donors. The assay was immunoSEQ multiplex PCR, and TCRdb's table has in-frame clones only and misses some. The table records 100,000 to 150,000 clones, approximately 77% of them present only once. The sequenced sample consisted of PBMCs. All receptors come from a man between 18 and 29 years old in good health and CMV-seronegative. CDR3s include the opening cysteine and the closing phenylalanine or tryptophan. A D gene is named only where the DNA matches it firmly. Clone size is shown for a subset of rows, as once, few, many or a class of expanded clone.

d_call: .
j_call: TRBJ2-7
clone_size: .
v_call: TRBV20-1
cdr3_length: 11
cdr3_aa: CSARVGGKQYF
cdr3_nt: TGCAGTGCTAGGGTAGGAGGGAAGCAGTACTTC

d_call: .
j_call: TRBJ2-7
clone_size: .
v_call: TRBV19
cdr3_length: 13
cdr3_aa: CASSIMAAYEQYF
cdr3_nt: TGTGCCAGTAGTATAATGGCGGCCTACGAGCAGTACTTC

d_call: TRBD1
j_call: TRBJ2-7
clone_size: once
v_call: TRBV27
cdr3_length: 17
cdr3_aa: CASSPYPGQGTPYEQYF
cdr3_nt: TGTGCCAGCAGTCCCTATCCGGGACAGGGCACTCCCTACGAGCAGTACTTC

d_call: .
j_call: TRBJ1-2
clone_size: .
v_call: TRBV19
cdr3_length: 13
cdr3_aa: CASSHVRNYGYTF
cdr3_nt: TGTGCCAGTAGTCACGTCAGGAACTATGGCTACACCTTC

d_call: TRBD1
j_call: TRBJ2-2
clone_size: .
v_call: TRBV13
cdr3_length: 19
cdr3_aa: CASSPGTTGEAEYTGELFF
cdr3_nt: TGTGCCAGCAGCCCAGGTACCACAGGGGAAGCAGAATACACCGGGGAGCTGTTTTTT

d_call: TRBD1
j_call: TRBJ1-1
clone_size: .
v_call: TRBV11-2
cdr3_length: 15
cdr3_aa: CASSPDRTMNTEAFF
cdr3_nt: TGTGCCAGCAGCCCGGACAGGACAATGAACACTGAAGCTTTCTTT

d_call: TRBD1
j_call: TRBJ1-1
clone_size: .
v_call: TRBV29-1
cdr3_length: 15
cdr3_aa: CSVGGTEDMNTEAFF
cdr3_nt: TGCAGCGTTGGAGGGACAGAAGACATGAACACTGAAGCTTTCTTT

d_call: .
j_call: TRBJ2-5
clone_size: .
v_call: TRBV11-2
cdr3_length: 13
cdr3_aa: CASSLKEDGTQYF
cdr3_nt: TGTGCCAGCAGCCTAAAGGAGGATGGGACCCAGTACTTC

d_call: TRBD2
j_call: TRBJ2-3
clone_size: few
v_call: TRBV10-3
cdr3_length: 14
cdr3_aa: CAISFSGGADTQYF
cdr3_nt: TGTGCCATCAGTTTTAGCGGGGGGGCAGATACGCAGTATTTT

d_call: TRBD1
j_call: TRBJ1-1
clone_size: .
v_call: TRBV9
cdr3_length: 14
cdr3_aa: CASSVTGGHTEAFF
cdr3_nt: TGTGCCAGCAGCGTCACAGGGGGCCACACTGAAGCTTTCTTT

d_call: .
j_call: TRBJ1-2
clone_size: .
v_call: TRBV29-1
cdr3_length: 14
cdr3_aa: CSVESQGLNYGYTF
cdr3_nt: TGCAGCGTTGAAAGCCAGGGGCTTAACTATGGCTACACCTTC

d_call: TRBD2
j_call: TRBJ2-5
clone_size: .
v_call: TRBV7-7
cdr3_length: 15
cdr3_aa: CASSPGLAGEGTQYF
cdr3_nt: TGTGCCAGCAGCCCGGGACTAGCGGGGGAGGGGACCCAGTACTTC

d_call: .
j_call: TRBJ1-1
clone_size: .
v_call: TRBV27
cdr3_length: 14
cdr3_aa: CASSLKGQVTEAFF
cdr3_nt: TGTGCCAGCAGTTTAAAGGGGCAGGTCACTGAAGCTTTCTTT

d_call: TRBD1
j_call: TRBJ2-2
clone_size: once
v_call: TRBV7-3
cdr3_length: 15
cdr3_aa: CASSPQGVDTGELFF
cdr3_nt: TGTGCCAGCAGCCCACAGGGGGTGGATACCGGGGAGCTGTTTTTT

d_call: TRBD1
j_call: TRBJ1-2
clone_size: once
v_call: TRBV6-5
cdr3_length: 13
cdr3_aa: CASSYRQGGGYTF
cdr3_nt: TGTGCCAGCAGTTATCGACAGGGTGGAGGCTACACCTTC

d_call: .
j_call: TRBJ2-7
clone_size: .
v_call: TRBV27
cdr3_length: 13
cdr3_aa: CASSWAAEGVQYF
cdr3_nt: TGTGCCAGCAGTTGGGCGGCTGAGGGAGTGCAGTACTTC

d_call: .
j_call: TRBJ1-3
clone_size: .
v_call: TRBV7-6
cdr3_length: 13
cdr3_aa: CASSSSTGNTIYF
cdr3_nt: TGTGCCAGCAGCTCCTCGACAGGAAACACCATATATTTT

d_call: .
j_call: TRBJ1-1
clone_size: .
v_call: TRBV15
cdr3_length: 13
cdr3_aa: CATKYGENTEAFF
cdr3_nt: TGTGCCACCAAGTACGGGGAGAACACTGAAGCTTTCTTT

d_call: TRBD1
j_call: TRBJ1-1
clone_size: few
v_call: TRBV6-1
cdr3_length: 15
cdr3_aa: CASSEPNYRGRQAFF
cdr3_nt: TGTGCCAGCAGTGAACCAAATTACAGGGGGCGGCAGGCTTTCTTT

d_call: .
j_call: TRBJ1-2
clone_size: .
v_call: TRBV4-2
cdr3_length: 14
cdr3_aa: CASSQASGEGGYTF
cdr3_nt: TGTGCCAGCAGCCAGGCATCAGGGGAGGGTGGCTACACCTTC

d_call: .
j_call: TRBJ2-7
clone_size: .
v_call: TRBV15
cdr3_length: 12
cdr3_aa: CATSESSYEQYF
cdr3_nt: TGTGCCACCAGCGAGTCCTCCTACGAGCAGTACTTC

d_call: TRBD1
j_call: TRBJ1-1
clone_size: .
v_call: TRBV13
cdr3_length: 16
cdr3_aa: CASSERTGRVNTEAFF
cdr3_nt: TGTGCCAGCAGCGAAAGGACAGGGCGAGTGAACACTGAAGCTTTCTTT

d_call: TRBD2
j_call: TRBJ2-1
clone_size: .
v_call: TRBV15
cdr3_length: 17
cdr3_aa: CATSRDLLAGGVNEQFF
cdr3_nt: TGTGCCACCAGCAGAGATCTCTTAGCGGGGGGGGTTAATGAGCAGTTCTTC

d_call: TRBD1
j_call: TRBJ1-2
clone_size: .
v_call: TRBV29-1
cdr3_length: 12
cdr3_aa: CSVEDETGEHTF
cdr3_nt: TGCAGCGTTGAAGATGAGACAGGGGAACACACCTTC

d_call: .
j_call: TRBJ2-7
clone_size: .
v_call: TRBV7-9
cdr3_length: 14
cdr3_aa: CASRSGTPAYEQYF
cdr3_nt: TGTGCCAGCAGATCCGGGACACCCGCCTACGAGCAGTACTTC

d_call: TRBD2
j_call: TRBJ2-3
clone_size: .
v_call: TRBV4-1
cdr3_length: 16
cdr3_aa: CASSQVVAGVTDTQYF
cdr3_nt: TGCGCCAGCAGCCAAGTCGTAGCGGGGGTCACAGATACGCAGTATTTT

d_call: .
j_call: TRBJ1-6
clone_size: .
v_call: TRBV6-5
cdr3_length: 15
cdr3_aa: CASSYESSYNSPLHF
cdr3_nt: TGTGCCAGCAGTTACGAGAGCTCCTATAATTCACCCCTCCACTTT

d_call: .
j_call: TRBJ2-5
clone_size: once
v_call: TRBV7-9
cdr3_length: 12
cdr3_aa: CASSTGSETQYF
cdr3_nt: TGTGCCAGCAGCACGGGGTCGGAGACCCAGTACTTC

d_call: TRBD1
j_call: TRBJ1-2
clone_size: .
v_call: TRBV6-4
cdr3_length: 15
cdr3_aa: CASIVSTGGKYGYTF
cdr3_nt: TGTGCCAGCATAGTTTCGACAGGGGGAAAGTATGGCTACACCTTC

d_call: .
j_call: TRBJ1-1
clone_size: .
v_call: TRBV21-1
cdr3_length: 12
cdr3_aa: CASTDRHREAFF
cdr3_nt: TGTGCTTCGACGGACAGGCATCGTGAAGCTTTCTTT

d_call: .
j_call: TRBJ1-1
clone_size: .
v_call: TRBV4-3
cdr3_length: 14
cdr3_aa: CASNQGGQHTEAFF
cdr3_nt: TGCGCCAGCAACCAAGGGGGGCAGCACACTGAAGCTTTCTTT

d_call: .
j_call: TRBJ2-7
clone_size: few
v_call: TRBV19
cdr3_length: 14
cdr3_aa: CASSRELTSYEQYF
cdr3_nt: TGTGCCAGTAGTCGGGAGCTTACCTCCTACGAGCAGTACTTC

d_call: .
j_call: TRBJ1-1
clone_size: .
v_call: TRBV5-1
cdr3_length: 13
cdr3_aa: CASRPDRITEAFF
cdr3_nt: TGCGCCAGCAGACCTGACAGGATCACTGAAGCTTTCTTT

d_call: TRBD1
j_call: TRBJ1-4
clone_size: .
v_call: TRBV7-8
cdr3_length: 16
cdr3_aa: CASSPGGRPTNEKLFF
cdr3_nt: TGTGCCAGCAGCCCAGGGGGCAGACCAACTAATGAAAAACTGTTTTTT

d_call: .
j_call: TRBJ1-1
clone_size: .
v_call: TRBV28
cdr3_length: 14
cdr3_aa: CASSSRMRKDEAFF
cdr3_nt: TGTGCCAGCAGTTCCCGCATGCGGAAAGATGAAGCTTTCTTT

d_call: .
j_call: TRBJ2-3
clone_size: .
v_call: TRBV5-6
cdr3_length: 13
cdr3_aa: CASSFTGTDTQYF
cdr3_nt: TGTGCCAGCAGCTTTACTGGCACAGATACGCAGTATTTT